The rows below give T cell receptor beta chains drawn from one sample of a study of blood T cell repertoires in COVID-19. The repertoire was sequenced with immunoSEQ multiplex PCR; TCRdb's copy has only in-frame clones and lacks some. The table shows around 430,000 clones, with approximately 87% occurring only once. The specimen was PBMCs or T cells enriched from blood (not recorded which). Receptors originate from a woman aged 45-59 years who had recovered from COVID-19. The conserved cysteine and the conserved F or W are not part of the CDR3 here.

v_gene	j_gene	CDR3aa
TRBV7-2	TRBJ1-2	ASSSTGLRYYGYT
TRBV2	TRBJ1-6	ASSEWQMNSPLH
TRBV30	TRBJ1-6	AWREEGATVINSPLH
TRBV5-1	TRBJ1-5	ASSLAGGDRQPQH
TRBV28	TRBJ1-1	ASSPLRQQAF
TRBV5-1	TRBJ2-1	ASSLGQAYNEQF
TRBV5-1	TRBJ1-2	ASSLALTVNYGYT
TRBV15	TRBJ2-7	ATSPGQGNNYEQY
TRBV28	TRBJ1-5	ASSSLQGANNQPQH
TRBV28	TRBJ1-2	ASSPSGQGALGYT
TRBV19	TRBJ1-1	ASSKWTGRGMNTEAF
TRBV10-3	TRBJ2-3	AISESAGQGRFPQY
TRBV4-2	TRBJ1-4	ASSQDRSGYGKLF
TRBV6-5	TRBJ1-1	ASRLKQGLNTEAF
TRBV5-6	TRBJ2-1	ASRPMTLGDEQF
TRBV3-1/TRBV3-2	TRBJ1-1	ASSPRQGRNTEAF
TRBV7-3	TRBJ1-1	ASSPDRTGAAF
TRBV18	TRBJ2-2	ASSPPVGWSGSGELF
TRBV2	TRBJ2-7	ASSAPGLAGIPSYEQY
TRBV5-1	TRBJ1-6	ASSPQTDILIRALH
TRBV3-1/TRBV3-2	TRBJ2-1	ASSRIGGAGVHNEQF
TRBV5-1	TRBJ1-1	ASSLARRKAF
TRBV5-1	TRBJ1-1	ASSWTGGNYRFLTNEAF
TRBV27	TRBJ1-5	ASSSTGGYQPQH
TRBV5-1	TRBJ2-2	ASSFEGGTGELF
TRBV7-6	TRBJ1-6	ASSLGDRGRSSSPLH
TRBV6-4	TRBJ1-2	ASSDRETYGYT
TRBV13	TRBJ1-2	ASSQRTSGYGYT
TRBV5-1	TRBJ1-1	ASSLVVQGNTEAF
TRBV27	TRBJ2-2	ASRRPGWEELF
TRBV5-1	TRBJ1-1	ASSLGGHQALGTEAF
TRBV28	TRBJ1-1	ASSFVDRGPTEAF
TRBV27	TRBJ2-1	ASSPTGPSYNEQF
TRBV6-1	TRBJ2-7	ASSEFGGGEQY
TRBV27	TRBJ1-1	ASSWRGGNTEAF
TRBV7-9	TRBJ1-3	ASSSGQGAGNTIY
TRBV19	TRBJ1-5	ASREAGGLNQPQH
TRBV12-3/TRBV12-4	TRBJ2-1	ASSAAGSNEQF
TRBV2	TRBJ1-1	ASSELYRVDTEAF